The 7 T cell receptor beta chains presented below share a single source sample, sequenced in a study of T-cell reconstitution after alpha-beta-depleted transplantation in children. Unique molecular identifiers were used to barcode this TCRbeta library. TCRdb reprocessed the PCR reads with MiXCR, giving one entry per CDR3 protein. The sample carries 190,000 or so distinct CDR3 sequences, approximately 7% recorded once. The sample in question was PBMCs from the stem cell graft donor, obtained from the stem cell graft. Receptors were obtained from a human donor who donated a stem cell graft to a child with Wiskott-Aldrich syndrome.

At least ten counts were recorded for this clonotype. This CDR3 reads CASSASRHSYEQYF. The CDR3, as DNA: TGTGCCAGCTCTGCGAGTCGACACTCCTACGAGCAGTACTTC. The genes are TRBV7-2 and TRBJ2-7, with D hard to call. This CDR3 has 14 residues. Trimming took 8 bases from V and 0 from J, leaving 14 bases between them. CDR1 and CDR2 (germline): SGHTA, FQGNSA.

The chain has TRBV4-2 and TRBJ1-1; D is undetermined. Looked up from germline, CDR1 is LGHNA and CDR2 is YNFKEQ. The CDR3 loop spans 14 amino acids. V gave up 4 bases and J gave up 3 bases, with 12 bases separating them. The CDR3 nucleotides read TGTGCCAGCAGCCCCAGGCTTTTAGACACTGAAGCTTTCTTT. As protein: CASSPRLLDTEAFF.

This clonotype was seen at least ten times. The CDR3 loop is CASSYEAGAGNEQFF. The CDR3 nucleotides read TGTGCCAGCAGTTACGAAGCGGGAGCGGGTAATGAGCAGTTCTTC. The chain is built from TRBV6-5 and TRBJ2-1, with 8 bases fitting TRBD2. Germline V gene sequence: CDR1 MNHEY, CDR2 SVGAGI. The CDR3 has 15 amino acids. The ends lost 2 bases at V and 7 bases at J; junction bases unmatched: 7.

Many counts were recorded for this clonotype. The chain uses TRBV12-3 or TRBV12-4 and TRBJ2-7; TRBD2 matches at 11 bases. Losses at the gene ends were 5 bases for V and 4 bases for J; bases not matched to a gene: 16. This CDR3 is 18 amino acids long. CDR3 in amino acids: CASSPAASGGRASYEQYF. In DNA, the CDR3 is TGTGCCAGCAGTCCCGCGGCTAGCGGGGGGCGGGCTTCTTACGAGCAGTACTTC.

This clonotype showed up many times. The chain combines TRBV29-1 with TRBJ2-5, with D possibly being TRBD2 (5 bases). CDR1 is SQVTM and CDR2 is ANQGSEA in the germline V gene. This CDR3 contains 12 residues. V lost 6 bases to trimming and J lost 5 bases, with 13 bases between them. The CDR3 sequence: CSVAMGSETQYF. The CDR3 nucleotides read TGCAGCGTAGCCATGGGGAGCGAGACCCAGTACTTC.

This clonotype was observed many times. This sequence may be a read error, since a much larger clone differs from it by one base. This chain links TRBV2 with TRBJ2-3; D is unresolved. The germline V gene encodes CDR1 SNHLY and CDR2 FYNNEI. Trimming cost V 6 bases and J 0 bases, with 4 bases left between them. This CDR3 comprises 12 residues. This CDR3 is CASSQSTDTQYF. The CDR3 DNA sequence: TGTGCCAGCAGCCAAAGCACAGATACGCAGTATTTT. Variable domain in full (rest from reference TRBV2 and TRBJ2-3): EPEVTQTPSHQVTQMGQEVILRCVPISNHLYFYWYRQILGQKVEFLVSFYNNEISEKSEIFDDQFSVERPDGSNFTLKIRSTKLEDSAMYFCASSQSTDTQYFGPGTRLTVL.

CDR3 protein: CASRDRMGLGETQYF. The CDR3 region has the DNA TGCGCCAGCAGGGACCGGATGGGGCTCGGAGAGACCCAGTACTTC. This chain connects TRBV5-1 to TRBJ2-5, with a tentative D call TRBD1 (5 bases). Germline V gene data show CDR1 as SGHRS and CDR2 as YFSETQ. CDR3 length: 15 amino acids. V lost 5 bases to trimming and J lost 4 bases, with 18 bases between them.